This TCR beta chain was captured by sequencing in a study of CD8 T cells in ankylosing spondylitis. Study conclusions and caveats: It appeared that ankylosing spondylitis blood was characterized by a TCR beta motif of several highly homologous variants.

Quantitative molecular-barcoded 5'-RACE generated the TCR beta libraries. TCRdb fed the 5' RACE reads into MiXCR, producing one record per CDR3 protein. The data show some 840,000 distinct CDR3 sequences, approximately 12% seen once. This clonotype was picked up many times. What it recognizes is unknown. The CDR3 totals 18 residues. V shed 2 bases, J shed 1 base, and the junction held 13 bases outside the gene matches. Sequencing used blood, either unsorted or a sorted T cell fraction (not recorded which). The J gene is TRBJ1-2, the V gene TRBV12-3 or TRBV12-4; 7 bases agree with TRBD1. The receptor was isolated from a male donor with ankylosing spondylitis. The CDR3 spells CASSLYKIRDSYNYGYTF. The CDR3, as DNA: TGTGCCAGCAGTTTATACAAAATTCGGGACAGTTATAACTATGGCTACACCTTC.